The clone carrying this T cell receptor (beta chain) appeared a single time. Its antigen is not known. The data belong to a study of CD8 T cells in Susac syndrome. RNA totalling roughly 0.5 to 1 ug underwent reverse transcription with random hexamers. Coverage of TCR beta CDR3 amplification by immunoSEQ multiplex PCR extended to 54 Vbeta and 13 Jbeta. One entry per CDR3 protein results from TCRdb running MiXCR on the immunoSEQ multiplex PCR reads. The profile shows fewer than 250,000 distinct CDR3 sequences, over 85% of them singletons. Study-level points and caveats: It was acknowledged in the study that the number of individuals who were included in its TCR sequencing and HLA analysis was relatively small.

Sequencing used CD4+ T cells from PBMCs. This clonotype was obtained from a human donor in good health.

The CDR3 coding sequence is TGCAGCGTTGAAACAGGGGGGGGTCAGCCCCAGCATTTT. Protein product: CSVETGGGQPQHF. The chain carries TRBV29-1 and TRBJ1-5, with 8 nucleotides matching TRBD1. Germline V lookup: CDR1 SQVTM, CDR2 ANQGSEA. The CDR3 extends over 13 amino acids. J was trimmed by 6 bases and V by 2 bases; bases with no gene match: 3.